This T cell receptor beta chain was captured in a study of T cells after yellow fever vaccination. Study information: Libraries from low-cell-number fractions were prepared with the SMART-Seq v4 Ultra Low Input RNA kit.

After removal of 6 bases from V and 7 bases from J, the junction contained 11 bases not matched to a gene. CDR1 and CDR2 from the germline V gene are MNHEY and SVGAGI. This CDR3 comprises 15 residues. This clonotype was counted between two and nine times. Its specificity is unknown. They built TCR cDNA with 5'RACE template switching, a step that put in a universal primer site and UMIs. Each CDR3 protein is one row after TCRdb ran MiXCR on the 5' RACE reads. The sample carries hundreds of thousands of distinct CDR3 sequences, roughly 12% recorded once. General study points: Post-booster samples contained most primary-vaccination clones (more than 95% CD4, 88% CD8). On re-exposure, the response was weaker but peaked faster, at day 5 versus 15.

The material was PBMCs, obtained on the day of the yellow fever booster vaccination. The TCR comes from a young man who received the YFV17D yellow fever vaccine. The chain is built from TRBV6-5 and TRBJ1-4; 7 positions match TRBD1. CDR3 loop: CASSYQTGWTEKLFF. In DNA, the CDR3 is TGTGCCAGCAGCTATCAGACAGGGTGGACTGAAAAACTGTTTTTT.